One sample yielded the 10 T cell receptor beta chains listed below, sequenced in a study of sequential checkpoint blockade in melanoma. Data came from immunoSEQ multiplex PCR; TCRdb stores just in-frame clones and leaves some out. The table includes about 18,000 clones, 73% detected once. Treatment of the sample: randomized to nivolumab then ipilimumab (arm A) or the reverse (arm B). Here the sequenced sample was tumor tissue (inferred from file names), taken from a patient given nivolumab and ipilimumab in sequence. These receptors were collected from a human donor with melanoma.

CDR3 nucleotides: TGCGCCAGCAGCTTGGGACACAGCCTAAACACCGGGGAGCTGTTTTTT. Its protein product is CASSLGHSLNTGELFF. This rearrangement joins TRBV5-1 to TRBJ2-2; D unclear. CDR3 length: 16 amino acids. Germline V gene lookup returns CDR1 SGHRS and CDR2 YFSETQ. Trimming stripped 0 bases from V and 2 bases from J, with 11 bases between.

Written as DNA, the CDR3 is TGTGCCAGCTCACGGGACAATCTCGGGCAGTACTTC. Its translation is CASSRDNLGQYF. V usage is TRBV18 and J usage is TRBJ2-7; D possibly corresponds to TRBD1 (6 bases). Trimming removed 4 bases at V and 9 bases at J, with 13 bases between. This CDR3 is built from 12 residues. Per germline, CDR1 KGHSH and CDR2 LQKENI.

The J gene is TRBJ2-7, the V gene TRBV18; D may be TRBD1 (5 bases). The CDR3 consists of 14 residues. Germline CDR1 KGHSH, CDR2 LQKENI. Trimming took 3 bases from V and 0 from J, leaving 9 bases between them. DNA for the CDR3: TGTGCCAGCTCACCGACGCAGGGCTCCTACGAGCAGTACTTC. This sequence encodes CASSPTQGSYEQYF.

This clone was observed a few times. The rearrangement links TRBV30 to TRBJ1-1; D gene ambiguous. V was trimmed by 2 bases and J by 3 bases, leaving 10 bases between them. Germline V gives CDR1 GTSNPN, CDR2 SVGIG (reference sequence). The length of the CDR3 is 13 residues. The CDR3 loop is CAWSLQRHTEAFF. CDR3 bases: TGTGCCTGGAGTCTACAGCGTCACACTGAAGCTTTCTTT.

This chain joins TRBV19 and TRBJ1-3; 7 bases line up with TRBD1. Germline V gene sequence: CDR1 LNHDA, CDR2 SQIVND (reference sequence). J lost 7 bases, V lost 9 bases, and 12 bases had no gene match. The CDR3 covers 14 residues. The CDR3 nucleotides read TGTGCCAGCACCACGGGACAGCCGGGGAACACCATATATTTT. The encoded protein is CASTTGQPGNTIYF.

This clone was observed a handful of times. This chain connects TRBV28 to TRBJ2-5, with 7 nucleotides matching TRBD1. The CDR3 loop spans 13 amino acids. Germline-derived CDR1 and CDR2 are MDHEN and SYDVKM. The V and J ends lost 3 bases and 10 bases, in that order; junction bases with no gene match: 8. This CDR3 reads CASSFGTAEVQYF. In nucleotides, the CDR3 is TGTGCCAGCAGTTTTGGGACAGCCGAGGTCCAGTACTTC.

The rearrangement joins TRBV6-8 to TRBJ1-1, with D perhaps matching TRBD1 (6 bases). Germline V gene sequence: CDR1 MNHGY, CDR2 SAAAGT. The V and J ends lost 0 bases and 5 bases respectively, with 13 bases between them. This CDR3 has 15 residues. The CDR3 DNA reads as TGTGCCAGCAGTTACTCGCGAGGGGGTAGAACTGAAGCTTTCTTT. Translating it yields CASSYSRGGRTEAFF.

The chain links TRBV18 to TRBJ2-2, with D maybe TRBD2 (7 bases). Germline V gene lookup returns CDR1 KGHSH and CDR2 LQKENI. The CDR3 runs 16 residues. Deletions cut 2 bases from V and 5 bases from J, with 15 bases between. CDR3: CASSPTGGRGTGELFF. The CDR3 bases are TGTGCCAGCTCACCAACCGGGGGGCGCGGAACCGGGGAGCTGTTTTTT.

The rearrangement links TRBV6-4 to TRBJ2-3; tentatively, D is TRBD2 (6 bases). The V and J ends lost 8 bases and 5 bases respectively, with 14 bases between them. The germline CDR1 and CDR2 sequences are MRHNA and SNTAGT. This CDR3 region has 13 residues. This CDR3 is CASRGVPGDTQYF. DNA for the CDR3: TGTGCCAGCCGCGGGGTGCCGGGAGATACGCAGTATTTT.

This CDR3 is CASSLSRGGTGELFF. CDR3 sequence (DNA): TGTGCCAGCAGCTTAAGCAGGGGAGGGACCGGGGAGCTGTTTTTT. The chain is built from TRBV7-1 and TRBJ2-2; maybe TRBD2 (7 bases). Being an ORF, TRBV7-1 has a function that is uncertain. V was clipped by 4 bases and J by 5 bases, with 14 bases between them. The CDR3 extends over 15 amino acids.